The next 5 T cell receptor beta chains were all read from a single sample in a study of cytomegalovirus exposure and HLA in healthy donors. Use of 60 Vbeta and 13 Jbeta primers characterized the PCR. Method: immunoSEQ multiplex PCR; TCRdb's copy keeps in-frame clones and lacks some. In the table there are some 190,000 clones, around 87% of which are singletons. Specimen: PBMCs. The receptors stem from a man younger than 40 in good health and CMV-seronegative.

The gene calls are TRBV11-3 and TRBJ2-7; 9 bases agree with TRBD1. The CDR3 covers 17 residues. Germline values: CDR1 SGHNT, CDR2 YENEEA. J gave up 3 bases and V 8 bases, and 17 bases lay outside the gene matches. The CDR3, as DNA: TGTGCCAGCGCCCGGGACAGGGTTTCCCTCGAATTCTACGAGCAGTACTTC. Amino acids: CASARDRVSLEFYEQYF.

The V and J genes are TRBV6-5 and TRBJ1-2; D not resolved. V lost 0 bases and J 8 bases, leaving 16 bases between the germline ends. This CDR3 contains 15 residues. Per germline, CDR1 MNHEY and CDR2 SVGAGI. CDR3 residues: CASSYSTPLGYGYTF. The CDR3 DNA follows: TGTGCCAGCAGTTACTCGACTCCCCTAGGCTACGGCTACACCTTC.

V gene TRBV29-1 combines with J gene TRBJ2-5; 10 nucleotides agree with TRBD2. The V gene's germline CDR1 is SQVTM and CDR2 ANQGSEA. V lost 7 bases to trimming and J lost 5 bases; unmatched junction nucleotides: 10. The CDR3 covers 14 residues. In DNA form, the CDR3 reads TGCAGCGCCTCTAGCGGGAGTTCCGCCGAGACCCAGTACTTC. The encoded protein is CSASSGSSAETQYF.

V usage is TRBV11-2 and J usage is TRBJ2-1; 13 bases fit TRBD2. This CDR3 is 18 amino acids long. Trimming at V came to 1 base and at J to 8 bases, leaving 11 bases not matched to a gene. Per germline, CDR1 SGHAT and CDR2 FQNNGV. The DNA for the CDR3 is TGTGCCAGCAGCTTAGTCCGCCGGACTAGCGGGGGAACGTATGAGCAGTTCTTC. Its protein product is CASSLVRRTSGGTYEQFF.

This rearrangement joins TRBV5-1 to TRBJ2-1; 10 bases map to TRBD2. V gave up 4 bases and J gave up 9 bases; unmatched junction bases: 13. The germline V gene encodes CDR1 SGHRS and CDR2 YFSETQ. The CDR3 has 16 residues. In nucleotides, the CDR3 is TGCGCCAGCAGCCCGGCCCCACTAGCGGGAATTTTTGAGCAGTTCTTC. The encoded protein is CASSPAPLAGIFEQFF.